This T cell receptor beta chain comes out of a study of shared clonotypes between healthy human individuals. Study-level results: Across subsets, estimated richness was generally greater for naive than for memory populations.

Details on this clone: As yet, its antigen is unknown.

V was cut by 2 bases and J by 6 bases, with 8 bases left in between. Germline V gene data show CDR1 as KGHSH and CDR2 as LQKENI. The CDR3 is 13 amino acids. Assay used: immunoSEQ multiplex PCR; TCRdb lists only in-frame clones, some missing. The data contain about 680,000 clones, around four fifths of them singletons. V usage is TRBV18 and J usage is TRBJ1-5, with D hard to call. The specimen was memory CD4+ T cells sorted from blood. Subset specified: CD45RA-negative fraction. The sequence came from a woman in her twenties or thirties in good health. The CDR3 reads CASSPSVGQPQHF. The CDR3 coding sequence is TGTGCCAGCTCACCAAGTGTAGGTCAGCCCCAGCATTTT.